This is a list of T cell receptor beta chains from one sample in a study of T cell repertoires in cytomegalovirus infection. Using its own MiXCR run on the reads, TCRdb lists one record per CDR3 protein. The sample records hundreds of thousands of distinct CDR3 sequences, 6.5% being singletons. Sequenced input: PBMCs. The receptors shown here come from a human donor in good health (CMV status not recorded). Some clones in this sample may be carry-over from other donors' samples. CDR3s include the opening cysteine and the closing phenylalanine or tryptophan. D genes are given only for firm matches. A row's size may be missing; if present it is once, few, many or a size class.

CDR3nt: TGTGCCAGCAGCTTAGGCAGGGATTCACCCCTCCACTTT
CDR3aa: CASSLGRDSPLHF
j_gene: TRBJ1-6
d_gene: -
abundance: many
v_gene: TRBV7-2

CDR3nt: TGCAGTGCTAGCCCAGGGGGCTCCTCCTACGAGCAGTACTTC
CDR3aa: CSASPGGSSYEQYF
j_gene: TRBJ2-7
d_gene: TRBD1
abundance: many
v_gene: TRBV20-1

CDR3nt: TGTGCCAGCAGCTCCGGGGACAGGAATTCACCCCTCCACTTT
CDR3aa: CASSSGDRNSPLHF
j_gene: TRBJ1-6
d_gene: TRBD1
abundance: few
v_gene: TRBV7-9

CDR3nt: TGCGCCAGCAGCTTGGTCTATCCGGGTTTAGATTCGCGCGGGGCTGAAGCTTTCTTT
CDR3aa: CASSLVYPGLDSRGAEAFF
j_gene: TRBJ1-1
d_gene: -
abundance: few
v_gene: TRBV5-1

CDR3nt: TGTGCCAGCAGTGACAGGGAACCGGGTGAAGCTTTCTTT
CDR3aa: CASSDREPGEAFF
j_gene: TRBJ1-1
d_gene: -
abundance: -
v_gene: TRBV2

CDR3nt: TGTGCCAGCAGCTTAGTAGGGGAGACCCAGTACTTC
CDR3aa: CASSLVGETQYF
j_gene: TRBJ2-5
d_gene: -
abundance: many
v_gene: TRBV5-1

CDR3nt: TGTGCCAGCAGCGTTGACACAGCGCGCGAGCAGTACTTC
CDR3aa: CASSVDTAREQYF
j_gene: TRBJ2-7
d_gene: -
abundance: -
v_gene: TRBV9

CDR3nt: TGTGCCAGCCGGGACGGTCCCTACGAGCAGTACTTC
CDR3aa: CASRDGPYEQYF
j_gene: TRBJ2-7
d_gene: -
abundance: many
v_gene: TRBV6-2/TRBV6-3

CDR3nt: TGTGCCAGTAGTTTAAGGGGGCGGGGCAATGAGCAGTTCTTC
CDR3aa: CASSLRGRGNEQFF
j_gene: TRBJ2-1
d_gene: -
abundance: many
v_gene: TRBV19

CDR3nt: TGCGCCAGCAGCTTGGTGGGGGAAATCCAAGAGACCCAGTACTTC
CDR3aa: CASSLVGEIQETQYF
j_gene: TRBJ2-5
d_gene: -
abundance: -
v_gene: TRBV5-1

CDR3nt: TGTAGCGGAGCGGGGGGGGGGGGTGATACGCAGTATTTT
CDR3aa: CSGAGGGGDTQYF
j_gene: TRBJ2-3
d_gene: TRBD2
abundance: -
v_gene: TRBV29-1

CDR3nt: TGCAGTGCGCCTAACCCCGGGGGTAGATCCTACGAGCAGTACTTC
CDR3aa: CSAPNPGGRSYEQYF
j_gene: TRBJ2-7
d_gene: -
abundance: many
v_gene: TRBV20-1

CDR3nt: TGTGCCAGCAGCTACCGTCCTTTCGGAGAGACCCAGTACTTC
CDR3aa: CASSYRPFGETQYF
j_gene: TRBJ2-5
d_gene: -
abundance: many
v_gene: TRBV14

CDR3nt: TGTGCCAGCAGCGTAGGGGGAGGTATATCACCCCTCCACTTT
CDR3aa: CASSVGGGISPLHF
j_gene: TRBJ1-6
d_gene: -
abundance: -
v_gene: TRBV9

CDR3nt: TGCAGCGTTGAAGATCCCGGGGATGAGACCCAGTACTTC
CDR3aa: CSVEDPGDETQYF
j_gene: TRBJ2-5
d_gene: -
abundance: many
v_gene: TRBV29-1

CDR3nt: TGTGCCAGCAGTGAAGGAGGCTTGGCTTTCGGTGGAAACACCATATATTTT
CDR3aa: CASSEGGLAFGGNTIYF
j_gene: TRBJ1-3
d_gene: -
abundance: -
v_gene: TRBV2

CDR3nt: TGCAGTGCTAGAGTAACAGGGTCCGATACGCAGTATTTT
CDR3aa: CSARVTGSDTQYF
j_gene: TRBJ2-3
d_gene: -
abundance: many
v_gene: TRBV20-1

CDR3nt: TGTGCCAGCCGCCAAGTCCTAGCGGGGGGGGAAGAGACCCAGTACTTC
CDR3aa: CASRQVLAGGEETQYF
j_gene: TRBJ2-5
d_gene: TRBD2
abundance: many
v_gene: TRBV6-2/TRBV6-3

CDR3nt: TGTGCCAGCAGTTTCCTATCCGGGGGCACCTCCTACGAGCAGTACTTC
CDR3aa: CASSFLSGGTSYEQYF
j_gene: TRBJ2-7
d_gene: -
abundance: many
v_gene: TRBV28

CDR3nt: TGTGCCAGCAGCTCCGGGGGGGTCGCAGGTCGGAAAAACATTCAGTACTTC
CDR3aa: CASSSGGVAGRKNIQYF
j_gene: TRBJ2-4
d_gene: TRBD2
abundance: many
v_gene: TRBV7-2

CDR3nt: TGTGCCAGCAGCCCTCGCCAGCAACGAGATACGCAGTATTTT
CDR3aa: CASSPRQQRDTQYF
j_gene: TRBJ2-3
d_gene: -
abundance: many
v_gene: TRBV7-2

CDR3nt: TGTGCCAGCAGCGTAGGGGACAGGCCCTACTCCAACCAGCCCCAGCATTTT
CDR3aa: CASSVGDRPYSNQPQHF
j_gene: TRBJ1-5
d_gene: TRBD1
abundance: many
v_gene: TRBV9

CDR3nt: TGCAGTGCTAGAGGGGGGGGGGAGACGGCAGGGGAGCTGTTTTTT
CDR3aa: CSARGGGETAGELFF
j_gene: TRBJ2-2
d_gene: TRBD2
abundance: -
v_gene: TRBV20-1

CDR3nt: TGTGCCAGCAGCCAAGATGACCGGTCTCCTGGAAACACCATATATTTT
CDR3aa: CASSQDDRSPGNTIYF
j_gene: TRBJ1-3
d_gene: -
abundance: many
v_gene: TRBV4-2

CDR3nt: TGTGCCAGCAGTTTGGGACAGATGTCCAGACCCCAGCATTTT
CDR3aa: CASSLGQMSRPQHF
j_gene: TRBJ1-5
d_gene: TRBD1
abundance: -
v_gene: TRBV28

CDR3nt: TGTGCCAGCAGCTTAGCGGGACAGGGGTATTCACCCCTCCACTTT
CDR3aa: CASSLAGQGYSPLHF
j_gene: TRBJ1-6
d_gene: TRBD1
abundance: many
v_gene: TRBV7-2

CDR3nt: TGCGCCAGCGGCAGGGTTAGGGCTGAAGCTTTCTTT
CDR3aa: CASGRVRAEAFF
j_gene: TRBJ1-1
d_gene: -
abundance: few
v_gene: TRBV4-1

CDR3nt: TGTGCCAGCAGCTTAGATTTCGGCCGGGGGACCCAGTACTTC
CDR3aa: CASSLDFGRGTQYF
j_gene: TRBJ2-5
d_gene: -
abundance: many
v_gene: TRBV7-9

CDR3nt: TGCAGCGTGAACCCGGGGGCAACCAAAAACATTCAGTACTTC
CDR3aa: CSVNPGATKNIQYF
j_gene: TRBJ2-4
d_gene: -
abundance: -
v_gene: TRBV29-1

CDR3nt: TGTGCCAGCAGCTTTTCGGCTCAGGGATACGGGGAGCTGTTTTTT
CDR3aa: CASSFSAQGYGELFF
j_gene: TRBJ2-2
d_gene: -
abundance: many
v_gene: TRBV7-2

CDR3nt: TGCAGTGCCCCCCGGGCCCTGGGCGAGCAGTACTTC
CDR3aa: CSAPRALGEQYF
j_gene: TRBJ2-7
d_gene: -
abundance: -
v_gene: TRBV20-1

CDR3nt: TGTGCCAGCAGCCTTAGACGTTACAATGAGCAGTTCTTC
CDR3aa: CASSLRRYNEQFF
j_gene: TRBJ2-1
d_gene: -
abundance: few
v_gene: TRBV14

CDR3nt: TGTGCCAGCAGCTTAGGATCCCCCGGACAGCCCCAGCATTTT
CDR3aa: CASSLGSPGQPQHF
j_gene: TRBJ1-5
d_gene: -
abundance: many
v_gene: TRBV7-2

CDR3nt: TGTGCCAGCAGTTCCCCCTCCTACGAGCAGTACTTC
CDR3aa: CASSSPSYEQYF
j_gene: TRBJ2-7
d_gene: -
abundance: many
v_gene: TRBV6-2/TRBV6-3

CDR3nt: TGTGCCAGCAGTGAATCCGGGGATAACTATGGCTACACCTTC
CDR3aa: CASSESGDNYGYTF
j_gene: TRBJ1-2
d_gene: -
abundance: few
v_gene: TRBV25-1